What follows are 2 T cell receptor beta chains derived from one specimen sequenced in a study of blood T cell repertoires in COVID-19. Assay used: immunoSEQ multiplex PCR; TCRdb lists only in-frame clones, some missing. The top ten hold 2.4% of the sample, which has roughly 280,000 clones, approximately 90% seen once. The sequenced material came from PBMCs or T cells enriched from blood (not recorded which). These receptors were obtained from a woman between 18 and 29 years old who had recovered from COVID-19.

The chain couples TRBV5-1 to TRBJ2-5; 9 positions agree with TRBD2. This CDR3 comprises 15 residues. Trimming took 1 base from V and 2 from J; bases not matched to a gene: 3. Germline CDR1 SGHRS, CDR2 YFSETQ. This chain's CDR3 is CASSLRLAGQETQYF. The CDR3 DNA follows: TGCGCCAGCAGCTTGCGGCTAGCGGGGCAAGAGACCCAGTACTTC.

The CDR3 sequence is CASSLEFQGSTF. The CDR3 nucleotides read TGTGCCAGCAGCTTGGAGTTTCAGGGAAGCACCTTC. The chain couples TRBV5-4 to TRBJ1-2, with D possibly being TRBD1 (5 bases). The V and J ends lost 0 bases and 13 bases respectively, with 13 bases between them. The CDR3 runs 12 residues. CDR1 and CDR2 (germline): SGHNT, YYREEE (reference sequence).